What follows are 2 T cell receptor beta chains derived from one specimen sequenced in a study of early T cells in non-severe SARS-CoV-2 infection. TCRdb used MiXCR to reprocess the 5' RACE reads, holding one entry per CDR3 protein. The table has 97,000 or so distinct CDR3 sequences, about 10% seen once; the top ten hold just over 4.5%. Sequences were derived from whole blood, sampled at baseline. The receptors stem from an adult who was a healthcare worker with PCR-confirmed SARS-CoV-2 infection or an uninfected control (not recorded which).

This chain connects TRBV30 to TRBJ1-1, with TRBD1 identical over 8 bases. This CDR3 comprises 17 residues. V dropped 6 bases and J dropped 1; count of bases not matched to a gene: 16. Germline CDR1 reads GTSNPN; CDR2 reads SVGIG (reference sequence). CDR3 coding DNA: TGTGCCTGCACCCCTTCATCAGGGGGCCTTCGGAACACTGAAGCTTTCTTT. It translates to CACTPSSGGLRNTEAFF.

This clonotype came up many times. The chain employs TRBV20-1 and TRBJ2-3; no firm D call. The V end lost 6 bases, the J end lost 4 bases, and 8 bases lay between the germline ends. The V gene's germline CDR1 is DFQATT and CDR2 SNEGSKA (reference sequence). The CDR3 has 11 residues. Here the CDR3 reads CSARQADTQYF. CDR3 sequence (DNA): TGCAGTGCGAGACAAGCAGATACGCAGTATTTT.